Described below is a single TCR beta chain sequence and its context. The antigen is undetermined. V was cut by 2 bases and J by 6 bases, with 14 bases left in between. From germline, CDR1 is MNHEY and CDR2 SVGAGI. The CDR3 consists of 15 residues. Donors sampled were nominally healthy, though unrecorded immune exposures were likely. A multiplex PCR was run with 60 Vbeta primers and 13 Jbeta primers. Per the study methods: In a later analysis, the count reached 75 million to 90 million unique TCR beta chains, with 8.5 million to 14 million shared. Produced via immunoSEQ multiplex PCR; TCRdb's table is partial and in-frame only. The DNA gave D and trimming, while V, J and clone size come from that table. The sample carries roughly 200,000 clones, around 77% recorded once. The sample belongs to a study of cytomegalovirus exposure and HLA in healthy donors. General observations from the study: Accounts indicate the classifier identified cytomegalovirus status with strong specificity and sensitivity. A later analysis linked a missense variant in DCLRE1C to the trimming of TCR beta V and J genes.

The clonotype originates from a woman under 40 in good health and CMV-seronegative. This chain joins TRBV6-5 and TRBJ1-5, with a possible D match to TRBD1 (5 bases). The sequencing sample was made of PBMCs. This CDR3 reads CASSYDRKGTQPQHF. CDR3 in DNA: TGTGCCAGCAGTTACGACAGAAAAGGAACTCAGCCCCAGCATTTT.